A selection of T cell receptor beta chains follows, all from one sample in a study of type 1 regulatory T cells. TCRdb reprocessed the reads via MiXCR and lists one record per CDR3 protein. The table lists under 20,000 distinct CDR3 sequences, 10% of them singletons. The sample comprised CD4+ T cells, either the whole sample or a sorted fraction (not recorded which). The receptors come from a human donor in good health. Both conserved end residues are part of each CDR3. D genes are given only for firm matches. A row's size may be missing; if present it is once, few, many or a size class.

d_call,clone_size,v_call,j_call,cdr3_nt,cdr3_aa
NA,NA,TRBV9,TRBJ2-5,TGTGCCAGCAGCGTAAGGGGGACGGACCAAGAGACCCAGTACTTC,CASSVRGTDQETQYF
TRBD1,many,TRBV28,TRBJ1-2,TGTGCCAGCAGTTTACCGGCAGGGGGGGGCTACACCTTC,CASSLPAGGGYTF
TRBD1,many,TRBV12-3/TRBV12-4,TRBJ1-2,TGTGCCAGCAGTCCGACAGGGCTCGGTTATGGCTACACCTTC,CASSPTGLGYGYTF
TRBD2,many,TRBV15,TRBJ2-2,TGTGCCACCAGCCTAAGCGGGAGTACCGGGGAGCTGTTTTTT,CATSLSGSTGELFF
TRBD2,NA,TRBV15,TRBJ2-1,TGTGCCACCAGCGTAAAAGCGGGAGCTTTTGGGAATGAGCAGTTCTTC,CATSVKAGAFGNEQFF
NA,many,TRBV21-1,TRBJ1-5,TGTGCCAGCCTTCGTCCACACAGGGTCGGTCAGCCCCAGCATTTT,CASLRPHRVGQPQHF
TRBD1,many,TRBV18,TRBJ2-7,TGTGCCAGCTCACCCGGGACAGGGAGATACGAGCAGTACTTC,CASSPGTGRYEQYF
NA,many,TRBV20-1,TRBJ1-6,TGCAGTGCTAGCTCCAATTCACCCCTCCACTTT,CSASSNSPLHF
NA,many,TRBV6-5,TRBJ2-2,TGTGCCAGCAGTTACAAGAGGTACAGGACCTTACAGGACGGGGAGCTGTTTTTT,CASSYKRYRTLQDGELFF
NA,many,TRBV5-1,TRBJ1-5,TGCGCCAGCAGCCCGGGGGGGGTCGGCAATCAGCCCCAGCATTTT,CASSPGGVGNQPQHF
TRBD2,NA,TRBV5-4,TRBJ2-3,TGTGCCAGCAGCCCCATTAAATCGGGGAGGGCCACAGATACGCAGTATTTT,CASSPIKSGRATDTQYF
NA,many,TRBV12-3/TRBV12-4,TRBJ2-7,TGTGCCAGCAGTCCTATTAGCGTGAGCTCCTACGAGCAGTACTTC,CASSPISVSSYEQYF
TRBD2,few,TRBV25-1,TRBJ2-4,TGTGCCAGCAGTGAATTGGGGGGGATAGCCAAAAACATTCAGTACTTC,CASSELGGIAKNIQYF
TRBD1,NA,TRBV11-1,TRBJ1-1,TGTGCCAGCAGGGACAGGGGGTACACAGAAGTCTTCTTT,CASRDRGYTEVFF
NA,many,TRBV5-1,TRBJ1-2,TGCGCCAGCAGCCTGGTGGGGGACTCCTATGGCTACACCTTC,CASSLVGDSYGYTF
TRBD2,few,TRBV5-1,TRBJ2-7,TGCGCCAGCAGCTTGCTAGCGGGAGGAGGCGAGCAGTACTTC,CASSLLAGGGEQYF
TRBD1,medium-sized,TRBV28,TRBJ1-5,TGTGCCAACGGGAACAGGGGAGGTCAGCCCCAGCATTTT,CANGNRGGQPQHF
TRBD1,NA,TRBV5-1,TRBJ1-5,TGCGCCAGCAGCTTGACAGGGGGTCAGCAGCCCCAGCATTTT,CASSLTGGQQPQHF
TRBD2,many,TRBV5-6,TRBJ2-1,TGTGCCAGCAGCCTCCTGGGACTAGCGGGAGACAATGAGCAGTTCTTC,CASSLLGLAGDNEQFF
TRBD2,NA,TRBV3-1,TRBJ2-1,TGTGCCAGCAGTTATGGACTAGCGATATTGGCCAAACGGAATGAGCAGTTCTTC,CASSYGLAILAKRNEQFF
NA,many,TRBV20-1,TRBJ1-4,TGCAGTGCTAGACCGGGGGTTAATGAAAAACTGTTTTTT,CSARPGVNEKLFF
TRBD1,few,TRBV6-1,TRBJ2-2,TGTGCCAGCAGAGATAACCCCCGACAGGGGTTGAACACCGGGGAGCTGTTTTTT,CASRDNPRQGLNTGELFF